This is a list of T cell receptor beta chains from one sample in a study of cytomegalovirus exposure and HLA in healthy donors. Assay used: immunoSEQ multiplex PCR; TCRdb lists only in-frame clones, some missing. The sample comprises approximately 160,000 clones, roughly 72% of which are singletons, and around 1% rests with the top ten. The sample was PBMCs. Source of these receptors: a woman between 35 and 50 years old in good health and CMV-seronegative. The CDR3 runs from the conserved cysteine through the conserved F or W. The order of the fields is V gene, CDR3 length, D gene, J gene, clone size, CDR3 protein, CDR3 DNA. A D gene is named only where the DNA matches it firmly. Not every row has a clone size; where given, it reads once, few, many or a size class.

V gene: TRBV6-1
CDR3 length: 16
D gene: TRBD2
J gene: TRBJ2-1
clone size: .
CDR3 protein: CASSVSLAGGGNEQFF
CDR3 DNA: TGTGCCAGCAGTGTATCACTAGCGGGAGGTGGGAATGAGCAGTTCTTC

V gene: TRBV4-2
CDR3 length: 16
D gene: TRBD2
J gene: TRBJ2-1
clone size: .
CDR3 protein: CASSQEMTSGWNEQFF
CDR3 DNA: TGTGCCAGCAGCCAAGAGATGACTAGCGGGTGGAATGAGCAGTTCTTC

V gene: TRBV5-1
CDR3 length: 18
D gene: TRBD2
J gene: TRBJ2-5
clone size: .
CDR3 protein: CASSLGTSGRGREETQYF
CDR3 DNA: TGCGCCAGCAGCCTCGGGACTAGCGGGCGAGGCCGCGAAGAGACCCAGTACTTC

V gene: TRBV5-6
CDR3 length: 14
D gene: .
J gene: TRBJ2-7
clone size: few
CDR3 protein: CASSLRERSYEQYF
CDR3 DNA: TGTGCCAGCAGCTTGCGGGAGCGGTCCTACGAGCAGTACTTC

V gene: TRBV9
CDR3 length: 15
D gene: TRBD1
J gene: TRBJ1-3
clone size: few
CDR3 protein: CASSGTGGSGNTIYF
CDR3 DNA: TGTGCCAGCAGCGGGACAGGGGGCTCTGGAAACACCATATATTTT

V gene: TRBV5-6
CDR3 length: 14
D gene: .
J gene: TRBJ1-3
clone size: .
CDR3 protein: CASSSLGGGNTIYF
CDR3 DNA: TGTGCCAGCAGCTCCCTCGGGGGTGGAAACACCATATATTTT

V gene: TRBV13
CDR3 length: 17
D gene: TRBD2
J gene: TRBJ2-1
clone size: .
CDR3 protein: CASSKVVGGRDPNEQFF
CDR3 DNA: TGTGCCAGCAGTAAGGTCGTCGGCGGGAGGGATCCTAATGAGCAGTTCTTC

V gene: TRBV30
CDR3 length: 15
D gene: .
J gene: TRBJ1-3
clone size: once
CDR3 protein: CARSGGSYSGNTIYF
CDR3 DNA: TGTGCCCGGAGTGGAGGGTCTTACTCTGGAAACACCATATATTTT

V gene: TRBV30
CDR3 length: 15
D gene: TRBD1
J gene: TRBJ1-4
clone size: .
CDR3 protein: CAWSSGGKRSEKLFF
CDR3 DNA: TGTGCCTGGAGCTCAGGGGGGAAAAGAAGTGAAAAACTGTTTTTT

V gene: TRBV5-4
CDR3 length: 17
D gene: .
J gene: TRBJ2-2
clone size: .
CDR3 protein: CASSFGGLIGEGGELFF
CDR3 DNA: TGTGCCAGCAGCTTTGGTGGACTCATCGGTGAGGGCGGGGAGCTGTTTTTT

V gene: TRBV25-1
CDR3 length: 14
D gene: .
J gene: TRBJ2-5
clone size: .
CDR3 protein: CASSVTGYQETQYF
CDR3 DNA: TGTGCCAGCAGTGTAACAGGGTACCAAGAGACCCAGTACTTC

V gene: TRBV7-3
CDR3 length: 16
D gene: .
J gene: TRBJ1-2
clone size: .
CDR3 protein: CASSLGGLWGDYGYTF
CDR3 DNA: TGTGCCAGCAGCTTAGGCGGCCTCTGGGGAGACTATGGCTACACCTTC

V gene: TRBV5-1
CDR3 length: 15
D gene: TRBD2
J gene: TRBJ2-2
clone size: few
CDR3 protein: CASSSGTSDTGELFF
CDR3 DNA: TGCGCCAGCAGCTCCGGGACTAGTGACACCGGGGAGCTGTTTTTT

V gene: TRBV10-3
CDR3 length: 14
D gene: TRBD1
J gene: TRBJ1-1
clone size: .
CDR3 protein: CAISVEGAGTEAFF
CDR3 DNA: TGTGCCATCAGTGTGGAGGGGGCTGGAACTGAAGCTTTCTTT

V gene: TRBV30
CDR3 length: 12
D gene: TRBD1
J gene: TRBJ1-2
clone size: once
CDR3 protein: CAWSTGAYGYTF
CDR3 DNA: TGTGCCTGGAGTACAGGGGCCTATGGCTACACCTTC

V gene: TRBV6-1
CDR3 length: 15
D gene: TRBD2
J gene: TRBJ2-7
clone size: .
CDR3 protein: CASSEGTRYYYEQYF
CDR3 DNA: TGTGCCAGCAGTGAAGGGACTAGATATTACTACGAGCAGTACTTC

V gene: TRBV6-6
CDR3 length: 15
D gene: .
J gene: TRBJ2-7
clone size: .
CDR3 protein: CASTHPGGFSYEQYF
CDR3 DNA: TGTGCCAGCACTCACCCCGGAGGTTTTTCCTACGAGCAGTACTTC

V gene: TRBV7-9
CDR3 length: 11
D gene: .
J gene: TRBJ2-7
clone size: .
CDR3 protein: CASSPPYEQYF
CDR3 DNA: TGTGCCAGCAGCCCCCCTTACGAGCAGTACTTC

V gene: TRBV5-1
CDR3 length: 14
D gene: .
J gene: TRBJ2-1
clone size: .
CDR3 protein: CASVEGILYNEQFF
CDR3 DNA: TGCGCCAGCGTCGAGGGCATACTATACAATGAGCAGTTCTTC

V gene: TRBV5-1
CDR3 length: 16
D gene: .
J gene: TRBJ2-2
clone size: .
CDR3 protein: CASSSGSRGNTGELFF
CDR3 DNA: TGCGCCAGCAGCTCCGGCTCACGAGGGAACACCGGGGAGCTGTTTTTT

V gene: TRBV6-6
CDR3 length: 14
D gene: TRBD1
J gene: TRBJ2-7
clone size: .
CDR3 protein: CASKEGQGVDEQYF
CDR3 DNA: TGTGCCAGCAAGGAGGGACAGGGTGTTGACGAGCAGTACTTC

V gene: TRBV5-4
CDR3 length: 13
D gene: .
J gene: TRBJ2-1
clone size: .
CDR3 protein: CASSLGLNNEQFF
CDR3 DNA: TGTGCCAGCAGCTTGGGACTAAACAATGAGCAGTTCTTC

V gene: TRBV29-1
CDR3 length: 10
D gene: TRBD2
J gene: TRBJ2-7
clone size: .
CDR3 protein: CSVSGAEQYF
CDR3 DNA: TGCAGCGTGAGCGGGGCCGAGCAGTACTTC

V gene: TRBV30
CDR3 length: 11
D gene: .
J gene: TRBJ2-1
clone size: .
CDR3 protein: CARRGLGEQFF
CDR3 DNA: TGTGCCCGGAGGGGCTTGGGTGAGCAGTTCTTC

V gene: TRBV28
CDR3 length: 13
D gene: TRBD1
J gene: TRBJ1-5
clone size: few
CDR3 protein: CASSFLGQGGGHF
CDR3 DNA: TGTGCCAGCAGTTTTCTAGGACAGGGTGGGGGGCATTTT

V gene: TRBV27
CDR3 length: 15
D gene: .
J gene: TRBJ1-4
clone size: .
CDR3 protein: CASSPWGGTNEKLFF
CDR3 DNA: TGTGCCAGCAGTCCGTGGGGGGGGACTAATGAAAAACTGTTTTTT

V gene: TRBV30
CDR3 length: 14
D gene: .
J gene: TRBJ2-7
clone size: .
CDR3 protein: CAWSPGMTTYEQYF
CDR3 DNA: TGTGCCTGGAGCCCAGGGATGACAACCTACGAGCAGTACTTC

V gene: TRBV18
CDR3 length: 13
D gene: TRBD1
J gene: TRBJ1-1
clone size: .
CDR3 protein: CASSRQGDTEAFF
CDR3 DNA: TGTGCCAGCTCACGACAGGGGGACACTGAAGCTTTCTTT

V gene: TRBV7-2
CDR3 length: 14
D gene: TRBD1
J gene: TRBJ1-5
clone size: .
CDR3 protein: CASSRDREYQPQHF
CDR3 DNA: TGTGCCAGCAGCCGGGACAGGGAGTATCAGCCCCAGCATTTT

V gene: TRBV6-1
CDR3 length: 14
D gene: .
J gene: TRBJ1-2
clone size: .
CDR3 protein: CASSGAAINYGYTF
CDR3 DNA: TGTGCCAGCAGTGGGGCCGCGATTAACTATGGCTACACCTTC

V gene: TRBV5-8
CDR3 length: 15
D gene: TRBD1
J gene: TRBJ2-3
clone size: .
CDR3 protein: CASSPGTGGTDTQYF
CDR3 DNA: TGTGCCAGCTCACCGGGGACAGGGGGCACAGATACGCAGTATTTT

V gene: TRBV7-8
CDR3 length: 13
D gene: .
J gene: TRBJ2-1
clone size: .
CDR3 protein: CASSLALTNEQFF
CDR3 DNA: TGTGCCAGCAGCTTAGCGCTAACCAATGAGCAGTTCTTC

V gene: TRBV6-5
CDR3 length: 15
D gene: .
J gene: TRBJ1-3
clone size: once
CDR3 protein: CASRLSRPIGNTIYF
CDR3 DNA: TGTGCCAGCAGGTTGAGTCGTCCCATTGGAAACACCATATATTTT

V gene: TRBV6-6
CDR3 length: 11
D gene: .
J gene: TRBJ2-3
clone size: .
CDR3 protein: CASTNTDTQYF
CDR3 DNA: TGTGCCAGCACCAACACAGATACGCAGTATTTT

V gene: TRBV6-5
CDR3 length: 15
D gene: .
J gene: TRBJ2-1
clone size: .
CDR3 protein: CASADGVGYYNEQFF
CDR3 DNA: TGTGCCAGCGCAGACGGGGTGGGATACTACAATGAGCAGTTCTTC

V gene: TRBV19
CDR3 length: 16
D gene: .
J gene: TRBJ2-1
clone size: .
CDR3 protein: CASSISERASYNEQFF
CDR3 DNA: TGTGCCAGTAGTATTAGCGAGAGGGCCTCCTACAATGAGCAGTTCTTC

V gene: TRBV5-8
CDR3 length: 15
D gene: .
J gene: TRBJ2-7
clone size: .
CDR3 protein: CASSAEGRSADEQYF
CDR3 DNA: TGTGCCAGCAGCGCCGAAGGGAGGAGCGCGGACGAGCAGTACTTC

V gene: TRBV28
CDR3 length: 15
D gene: TRBD2
J gene: TRBJ2-1
clone size: .
CDR3 protein: CASSLFKLAGDEQFF
CDR3 DNA: TGTGCCAGCAGTTTATTCAAACTAGCGGGAGATGAGCAGTTCTTC

V gene: TRBV23-1
CDR3 length: 12
D gene: TRBD2
J gene: TRBJ2-5
clone size: .
CDR3 protein: CASRPTGGTQYF
CDR3 DNA: TGCGCCAGCAGACCAACGGGAGGGACCCAGTACTTC

V gene: TRBV5-1
CDR3 length: 14
D gene: .
J gene: TRBJ2-5
clone size: few
CDR3 protein: CASSLMARRETQYF
CDR3 DNA: TGCGCCAGCAGCTTGATGGCGCGGAGGGAGACCCAGTACTTC

V gene: TRBV5-6
CDR3 length: 15
D gene: TRBD1
J gene: TRBJ1-1
clone size: few
CDR3 protein: CASSSVGGQKDEAFF
CDR3 DNA: TGTGCCAGCAGCTCCGTGGGGGGACAGAAGGATGAAGCTTTCTTT

V gene: TRBV2
CDR3 length: 12
D gene: .
J gene: TRBJ2-7
clone size: few
CDR3 protein: CASKRQPSEQYF
CDR3 DNA: TGTGCCAGCAAGAGACAGCCGTCCGAGCAGTACTTC

V gene: TRBV10-3
CDR3 length: 14
D gene: .
J gene: TRBJ1-6
clone size: .
CDR3 protein: CAISESVRGAPLHF
CDR3 DNA: TGTGCCATCAGTGAGTCGGTCCGGGGGGCCCCCCTCCACTTT

V gene: TRBV6-4
CDR3 length: 14
D gene: TRBD1
J gene: TRBJ1-2
clone size: .
CDR3 protein: CASSPDMDRPGYTF
CDR3 DNA: TGTGCCAGCAGTCCCGATATGGACAGGCCCGGCTACACCTTC

V gene: TRBV5-1
CDR3 length: 16
D gene: TRBD2
J gene: TRBJ2-2
clone size: .
CDR3 protein: CASSLLAGVNTGELFF
CDR3 DNA: TGCGCCAGCAGTCTTCTAGCGGGAGTGAACACCGGGGAGCTGTTTTTT